A single sample is the source of the 9 T cell receptor beta chains below, sequenced in a study of T cells in tumors after PD-1 blockade. Using immunoSEQ multiplex PCR, the repertoire was profiled, and TCRdb retains in-frame clones only, with some absent. The sample has over 3,000 clones; approximately 56% are singletons. The sample consisted of tumor tissue, taken after anti-PD-1 treatment. All receptors derive from a human donor with cutaneous squamous cell carcinoma.

For the CDR3, the DNA is TGTGCCAGCAGGCCTACAGGGCTCGCTGAAGCTTTCTTT. Translated, it gives CASRPTGLAEAFF. This chain joins TRBV7-8 and TRBJ1-1, with D maybe TRBD1 (6 bases). From germline, CDR1 is SGHVS and CDR2 FQNEAQ. CDR3 length equals 13 residues. Trimming pared 6 bases from V and 6 bases from J, leaving 14 bases between.

By sample fraction, this clone is large (0.1 to 1%). The chain combines TRBV6-1 with TRBJ1-2; D is undetermined. The CDR3 runs 16 residues. The ends were cut back, 1 base at V and 3 bases at J, with 15 bases in the middle. Germline CDR1 and CDR2: MNHNS and SASEGT. The CDR3 spells CASSEVDGPAHYGYTF. The CDR3 DNA reads TGTGCCAGCAGTGAAGTTGACGGCCCGGCACACTATGGCTACACCTTC.

This clone turned up a few times. The chain is built from TRBV7-9 and TRBJ2-5, with a possible D match to TRBD2 (6 bases). The V end lost 0 bases, the J end lost 1 base, and 15 bases lay between the germline ends. The CDR3 runs to 17 residues. CDR1 is SEHNR and CDR2 is FQNEAQ in the germline V gene (reference sequence). CDR3 region: CASSLAGLVGSQETQYF. CDR3 nucleotide sequence: TGTGCCAGCAGCTTAGCGGGTTTAGTCGGGAGCCAAGAGACCCAGTACTTC. The complete variable domain, with remaining parts taken from reference TRBV7-9 and TRBJ2-5, reads DTGVSQNPRHKITKRGQNVTFRCDPISEHNRLYWYRQTLGQGPEFLTYFQNEAQLEKSRLLSDRFSAERPKGSFSTLEIQRTEQGDSAMYLCASSLAGLVGSQETQYFGPGTRLLVL.

This chain's CDR3 is CASSIMRGGKNEQFF. CDR3 nucleotide sequence: TGTGCCAGTAGTATTATGCGGGGGGGCAAGAATGAGCAGTTCTTC. The chain combines TRBV19 with TRBJ2-1, with 9 positions matching TRBD2. V lost 3 bases and J lost 7; bases outside the gene matches: 7. Germline CDR1 is LNHDA and CDR2 is SQIVND (reference sequence). The CDR3 has 15 residues.

J is TRBJ2-7 and V is TRBV29-1, with D possibly being TRBD2 (6 bases). CDR1 and CDR2 (germline): SQVTM, ANQGSEA. The CDR3 loop spans 13 amino acids. V shed 4 bases and J shed 4 bases, with 14 bases lying between them. The CDR3 reads CSVGRGSVYEQYF. For the CDR3, the DNA is TGCAGCGTTGGGCGGGGAAGCGTGTACGAGCAGTACTTC.

This chain links TRBV28 with TRBJ1-1; 7 bases match TRBD1. Germline-derived CDR1 and CDR2 are MDHEN and SYDVKM. The CDR3 is 16 amino acids. The ends lost 5 bases at V and 0 bases at J; junction bases unmatched: 9. The DNA of the CDR3 is TGTGCCAGCAGTCCGGGTAGGGGGCACATGAACACTGAAGCTTTCTTT. Protein sequence: CASSPGRGHMNTEAFF. The whole variable domain, remainder taken from reference TRBV28 and TRBJ1-1, is DVKVTQSSRYLVKRTGEKVFLECVQDMDHENMFWYRQDPGLGLRLIYFSYDVKMKEKGDIPEGYSVSREKKERFSLILESASTNQTSMYLCASSPGRGHMNTEAFFGQGTRLTVV.

The V and J genes are TRBV5-4 and TRBJ2-7, with unresolved D. Trimming pared 3 bases from V and 2 bases from J, leaving 9 bases between. The CDR3 sequence is 13 residues long. The V gene's germline CDR1 is SGHNT and CDR2 YYREEE (reference sequence). This CDR3 is CASSSSEAYEQYF. DNA for the CDR3: TGTGCCAGCAGCTCCTCTGAGGCCTACGAGCAGTACTTC.

The J gene is TRBJ1-2, the V gene TRBV7-9; 9 positions agree with TRBD1. The J segment lost 8 bases and the V segment lost 4 bases, leaving 14 bases of the junction unmatched. In germline, CDR1 is SEHNR, CDR2 FQNEAQ (reference sequence). The CDR3 has 16 residues. The CDR3 region is CASSSEQGAFLFGYTF. The CDR3, as DNA: TGTGCCAGCAGCTCGGAACAGGGGGCTTTCTTGTTCGGCTACACCTTC.

The chain couples TRBV29-1 to TRBJ1-6, with D hard to call. The V end lost 4 bases, the J end lost 0 bases, and 7 bases lay between the germline ends. There are 14 residues in the CDR3. Germline V gene lookup returns CDR1 SQVTM and CDR2 ANQGSEA. The CDR3 DNA sequence: TGCAGCGTTGGAGATTTCTCCTATAATTCACCCCTCCACTTT. Protein product: CSVGDFSYNSPLHF.